This T cell receptor (beta chain) was identified during a study of blood T cell repertoires in COVID-19. Turning to the study itself: Both acute and convalescent COVID-19 samples were obtained from the United States, Italy and Spain. T cells, B-cell-depleted T cells, or PBMCs supplied cDNA or gDNA.

Per the study methods: Amplification of reference gene primers was used by the study to estimate nucleated cell counts. Sequencing was performed with immunoSEQ multiplex PCR; in TCRdb, only in-frame clones are kept and a portion is missing. The V and J calls and clone size are taken from that table; D and trimming were inferred from the DNA. The table lists 240,000 or so clones, 88% of them singletons. This clone was counted a single time. From germline, CDR1 is KGHDR and CDR2 SFDVKD. V lost 3 bases and J lost 2; bases outside the gene matches: 9. The CDR3 contains 18 residues. The chain combines TRBV24-1 with TRBJ2-2; 9 bases agree with TRBD1. The sequenced sample consisted of peripheral blood. The TCR comes from a woman in her twenties or thirties with acute or convalescent COVID-19. CDR3: CATSDPRGTGKNTGELFF. The CDR3 DNA follows: TGTGCCACCAGTGATCCGAGAGGGACAGGGAAAAACACCGGGGAGCTGTTTTTT.